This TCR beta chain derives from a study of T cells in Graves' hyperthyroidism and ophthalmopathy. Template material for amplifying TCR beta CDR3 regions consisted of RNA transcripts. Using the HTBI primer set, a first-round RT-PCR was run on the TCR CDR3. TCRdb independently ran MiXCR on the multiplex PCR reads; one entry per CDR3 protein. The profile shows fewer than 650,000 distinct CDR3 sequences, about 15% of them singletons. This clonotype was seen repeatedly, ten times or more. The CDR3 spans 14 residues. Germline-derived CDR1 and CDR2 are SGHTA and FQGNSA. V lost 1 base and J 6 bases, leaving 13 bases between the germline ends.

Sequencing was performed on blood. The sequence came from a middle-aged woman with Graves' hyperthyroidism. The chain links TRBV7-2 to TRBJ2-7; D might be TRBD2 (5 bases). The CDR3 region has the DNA TGTGCCAGCAGCTTAGGCGGCGGGCGAGGCGAGCAGTACTTC. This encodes CASSLGGGRGEQYF.